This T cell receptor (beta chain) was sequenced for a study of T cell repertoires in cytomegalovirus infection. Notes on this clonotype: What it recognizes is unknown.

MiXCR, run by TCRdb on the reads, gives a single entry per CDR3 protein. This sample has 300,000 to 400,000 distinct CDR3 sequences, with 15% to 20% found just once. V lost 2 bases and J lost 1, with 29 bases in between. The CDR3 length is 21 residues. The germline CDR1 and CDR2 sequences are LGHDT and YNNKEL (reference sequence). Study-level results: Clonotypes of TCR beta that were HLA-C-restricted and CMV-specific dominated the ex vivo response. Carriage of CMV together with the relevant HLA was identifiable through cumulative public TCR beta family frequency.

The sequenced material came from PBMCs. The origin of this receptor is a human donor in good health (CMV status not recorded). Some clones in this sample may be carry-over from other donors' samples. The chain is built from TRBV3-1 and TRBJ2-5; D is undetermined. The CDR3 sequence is CASSQSWATSLAQALQETQYF. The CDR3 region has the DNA TGTGCCAGCAGCCAAAGTTGGGCCACTTCACTCGCTCAGGCGCTCCAAGAGACCCAGTACTTC.